The clone carrying this T cell receptor beta chain was observed once. These data are taken from a study of T cells after somatic rescue of genetic block. From germline, CDR1 is MNHEY and CDR2 SMNVEV (reference sequence). The J segment lost 4 bases and the V segment lost 0 bases, leaving 6 bases of the junction unmatched. The CDR3 contains 17 residues. Using immunoSEQ multiplex PCR, the repertoire was profiled, and TCRdb retains in-frame clones only, with some absent. The sample records approximately 15,000 clones, roughly 78% being singletons. The genes are TRBV27 and TRBJ1-5; TRBD1 agrees at 10 bases. The sample taken for sequencing was peripheral blood mononuclear cells (PBMCs). The TCR was taken from a boy between 10 and 17 years old. The CDR3 protein is CASSLSSDRGRNQPQHF. CDR3 coding DNA: TGTGCCAGCAGTTTATCCTCGGACAGGGGGAGGAATCAGCCCCAGCATTTT.